This T cell receptor beta chain originates from a study of cytomegalovirus exposure and HLA in healthy donors. Study-wide context: Earlier findings included about 120 million unique TCR beta sequences obtained from roughly 200 million T cells. A preliminary data release comprised 80 million to 95 million unique TCRs obtained from HLA-typed donors. Broader study findings: Researchers counted about 150 TCR beta chains as cytomegalovirus-associated. Relative to the roughly 700-donor mean, N-insertions were reportedly fewer in an Asian-associated ancestry cluster in a later analysis.

With regard to this clone: Its antigen is not identified.

PCR primers comprised 60 Vbeta and 13 Jbeta primers. Some clones are missing from TCRdb's copy, which holds only in-frame ones; the method was immunoSEQ multiplex PCR. The data contain about 150,000 clones, roughly 70% of them seen just once; the ten biggest clones take up around 9.3%. The CDR3 is 14 amino acids. CDR1 is SGHRS and CDR2 is YFSETQ in the germline V gene. The source of this sequence is a man in his thirties or forties in good health and CMV-seropositive. This rearrangement joins TRBV5-1 to TRBJ2-5; D unclear. Judging by the DNA end, TRBJ2-7 fits better; the J call may be wrong. The sample was PBMCs. The CDR3 is CASSLEFVSYEQYF. The CDR3 nucleotides read TGCGCCAGCAGCTTGGAGTTCGTCTCCTACGAGCAGTACTTC.